This TCR beta chain came from a study of T cells in Graves' hyperthyroidism and ophthalmopathy. As for the study in general: Sampling of peripheral blood happened at initial diagnosis, prior to any treatment. Findings and limits, study-wide: From stable hyperthyroidism, ophthalmopathy was separated by a 13 V-J model. Ophthalmopathy, which appeared later, was predicted by the model a median around 6 months before onset.

TCR beta CDR3 regions were amplified from RNA. The TCR CDR3 first-round RT-PCR relied on the HTBI primer set. TCRdb re-called the multiplex PCR reads with MiXCR, one entry per CDR3 protein. Of 700,000 to 850,000 distinct CDR3 sequences in the sample, 30% to 40% were seen once. A remark on this clonotype: Its antigen is still unknown.

The CDR3 loop spans 15 amino acids. Trimming removed 5 bases from V and 4 bases from J; junction bases left unmatched: 8. Investigators excluded patients with uncontrolled infection, other autoimmune disease, pregnancy or lactation. This receptor was identified in a woman between 40 and 55 years old with Graves' hyperthyroidism. What was sequenced was blood. The V and J genes are TRBV12-3 or TRBV12-4 and TRBJ1-5, with 7 bases fitting TRBD1. CDR3 sequence (DNA): TGTGCCAGCAGTGAAGGGGGCGGACGGAATCAGCCCCAGCATTTT. This codes for CASSEGGGRNQPQHF.